Described below is a single TCR beta chain sequence and its context. The antigen is undetermined. The data are from a study of T cell repertoires in cytomegalovirus infection. TCRdb independently ran MiXCR on the reads; one entry per CDR3 protein. The sample yields more than 250,000 distinct CDR3 sequences, 20% to 25% seen once. Germline values: CDR1 MGHDK, CDR2 SYGVNS. V was trimmed by 7 bases and J by 4 bases, leaving 10 bases between them. CDR3 length equals 13 residues. This receptor was taken from a human donor in good health (CMV status not recorded). Some clones in this sample may be carry-over from other donors' samples. This sample comprised cultured PBMCs, obtained from culture after CMV antigen stimulation. J is TRBJ2-2 and V is TRBV25-1; no clear D. The CDR3 reads CASIHQFTGELFF. The CDR3 DNA is TGTGCCAGCATCCACCAGTTCACCGGGGAGCTGTTTTTT.